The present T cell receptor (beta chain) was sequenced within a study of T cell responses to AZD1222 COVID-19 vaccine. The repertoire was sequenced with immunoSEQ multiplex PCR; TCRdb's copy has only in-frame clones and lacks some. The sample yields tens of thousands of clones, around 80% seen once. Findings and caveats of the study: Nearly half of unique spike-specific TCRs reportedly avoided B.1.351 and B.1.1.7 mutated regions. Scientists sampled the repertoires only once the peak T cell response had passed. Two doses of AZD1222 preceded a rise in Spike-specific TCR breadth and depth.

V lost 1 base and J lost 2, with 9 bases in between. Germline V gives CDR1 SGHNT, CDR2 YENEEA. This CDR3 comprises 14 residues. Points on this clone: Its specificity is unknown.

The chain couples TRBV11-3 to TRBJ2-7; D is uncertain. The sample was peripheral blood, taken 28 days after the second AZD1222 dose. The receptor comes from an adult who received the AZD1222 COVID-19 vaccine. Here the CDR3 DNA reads TGTGCCAGCAGCTTAGGTCTAGGAGCCTACGAGCAGTACTTC. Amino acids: CASSLGLGAYEQYF.